This T cell receptor beta chain originates from a study of radiotherapy plus CTLA-4 blockade in lung cancer. Points from the study as a whole: Early clonal dynamics of blood T cells, together with interferon-beta, were reported as the best response predictor. Clones derived from tumor TCRs expanded in blood after radiotherapy plus ipilimumab.

Repertoires were generated with immunoSEQ multiplex PCR, while TCRdb's copy carries only in-frame clones and drops some. The table shows fewer than 100,000 clones, with about 78% occurring only once. It was focal radiation plus CTLA-4 blockade with ipilimumab that patients with chemo-refractory metastatic non-small-cell lung cancer received. Comments on this clone: Its antigen is unknown.

The junction had 7 bases not matched to a gene; V was cut back by 3 bases and J by 0 bases. Germline lookup yields CDR1 MDHEN and CDR2 SYDVKM. This CDR3 contains 17 residues. The TCR sequence derives from a human donor with non-small cell lung cancer whose response to radiotherapy plus ipilimumab could not be evaluated. Some clones in this sample may be carry-over from other donors' samples. V gene TRBV28 combines with J gene TRBJ2-3; 9 nucleotides align to TRBD2. Sequencing used peripheral blood, obtained from a patient treated with radiotherapy plus ipilimumab. The CDR3 here is CASSFQGAGGSTDTQYF. CDR3 sequence (DNA): TGTGCCAGCAGTTTTCAAGGGGCGGGGGGGAGCACAGATACGCAGTATTTT.